What follows are 14 T cell receptor beta chains derived from one specimen sequenced in a study of shared clonotypes between healthy human individuals (dated by TCRdb to about 2020). Library method: the immunoSEQ multiplex PCR assay. Here the immuneACCESS table is served through TCRdb, limited to in-frame sequences with V and J called. Missing clones are a known gap in these copies; in checked studies unresolved V genes cover under half, and the rest lacks a known reason. For this sample the table gives roughly 1 million clones, of which 60% to 80% were detected only once. Clones ranked in the top ten supply around 1.4% of the sample. Material for sequencing was memory CD4+ T cells sorted from blood. This specimen's cell subset or site label, interpreted: CD45RA-negative fraction. The receptors come from a man aged 18 to 30 in good health.

This clone was seen a handful of times. Other DNA sequences in this specimen translate into the identical CDR3. The rearrangement uses TRBV5-4 and TRBJ1-2; D remains ambiguous. This CDR3 is 13 amino acids long. Germline values: CDR1 SGHNT, CDR2 YYREEE (reference sequence). The V gene lost 0 bases and the J gene lost 0 bases, with 3 bases spanning the gap. For the CDR3, the DNA is TGTGCCAGCAGCTTGGGCGCTAACTATGGCTACACCTTC. Translated, it gives CASSLGANYGYTF.

The rearrangement uses TRBV10-3 and TRBJ2-7; TRBD1 agrees at 7 bases. CDR3 size: 13 residues. J lost 5 bases, V lost 9 bases, and 10 bases had no gene match. Germline V gene lookup returns CDR1 ENHRY and CDR2 SYGVKD. CDR3 nucleotides: TGTGCCATAGCCGGACAGGACCGTGACGAGCAGTACTTC. Amino acid sequence: CAIAGQDRDEQYF.

The rearrangement links TRBV7-2 to TRBJ1-1, with D unresolved. CDR3 length: 12 amino acids. V dropped 0 bases and J dropped 10 bases, with 9 bases sitting between them. Germline CDR1 and CDR2: SGHTA and FQGNSA. The DNA for the CDR3 is TGTGCCAGCAGCTTAGCAGGGCACACAGCTTTCTTT. It codes for CASSLAGHTAFF.

This clone has a handful of counts. The CDR3 here is CASSLYGEGLLSNQPQHF. The CDR3 DNA reads as TGTGCCAGCAGCTTATATGGCGAAGGTCTTTTAAGCAATCAGCCCCAGCATTTT. The rearrangement uses TRBV7-2 and TRBJ1-5, with unresolved D. CDR1 is SGHTA and CDR2 is FQGNSA in the germline V gene. Between the trimmed V and J ends, which lost 2 bases and 1 base, there was a span of 18 bases. The CDR3 extends over 18 amino acids.

V and J are TRBV6-4 and TRBJ1-2, with no clear D. The CDR3 contains 15 residues. CDR1 is MRHNA and CDR2 is SNTAGT in the germline V gene. V was clipped by 0 bases and J by 2 bases, with 10 bases between them. CDR3 loop: CASSDSAAGNYGYTF. DNA for the CDR3: TGTGCCAGCAGTGACTCGGCAGCGGGAAACTATGGCTACACCTTC.

J is TRBJ2-1 and V is TRBV7-8; no reliable D call. Trimming took off 3 bases at V and 1 base at J, with 7 bases between the two ends. This CDR3 is built from 14 residues. The germline V gene encodes CDR1 SGHVS and CDR2 FQNEAQ. The CDR3 is CASSLASSYNEQFF. The CDR3 DNA sequence: TGTGCCAGCAGCTTGGCTAGTTCCTACAATGAGCAGTTCTTC.

V gene TRBV2 combines with J gene TRBJ2-1, with D unclear. Trimming left V 6 bases short and J 10 bases short, with 10 bases between. The germline gives CDR1 SNHLY, CDR2 FYNNEI. The CDR3 has 11 amino acids. CDR3 coding DNA: TGTGCCAGCAGAGGAGAGGCCGAGCAGTTCTTC. Its protein product is CASRGEAEQFF.

As concerns this clone: The sample holds other DNA sequences that translate to the same CDR3. The V gene is TRBV5-1, the J gene TRBJ2-1; tentatively, D is TRBD2 (5 bases). CDR3 length equals 13 residues. Trimming took 0 bases from V and 5 from J, leaving 6 bases between them. The germline gives CDR1 SGHRS, CDR2 YFSETQ. CDR3 sequence reads: CASSLAGNNEQFF. For the CDR3, the DNA is TGCGCCAGCAGCTTGGCGGGGAACAATGAGCAGTTCTTC. Full variable domain (remainder filled in from reference TRBV5-1 and TRBJ2-1): KAGVTQTPRYLIKTRGQQVTLSCSPISGHRSVSWYQQTPGQGLQFLFEYFSETQRNKGNFPGRFSGRQFSNSRSEMNVSTLELGDSALYLCASSLAGNNEQFFGPGTRLTVL.

Note on this clone: At the DNA level, this CDR3 is encoded by other sequences in the same sample as well. This sequence joins TRBV11-2 and TRBJ2-5; a possible D gene is TRBD2 (5 bases). With 5 bases removed from V and 2 bases from J, the gap between germline ends came to 9 bases. Per germline, CDR1 SGHAT and CDR2 FQNNGV. There are 13 residues in the CDR3. The CDR3 spells CASSPAVQETQYF. CDR3 DNA: TGTGCCAGCAGCCCAGCGGTGCAAGAGACCCAGTACTTC.

The chain joins TRBV30 to TRBJ2-5; no clear D gene. The CDR3 length is 14 residues. CDR1 is GTSNPN and CDR2 is SVGIG in the germline V gene (reference sequence). V was cut by 2 bases and J by 6 bases, with 16 bases left in between. DNA of the CDR3: TGTGCCTGGAGTATTATCGGGTCCGCTCAGACCCAGTACTTC. Amino acids: CAWSIIGSAQTQYF.

This clone was detected once. The J gene is TRBJ2-1, the V gene TRBV5-4, with 7 bases identical to TRBD2. Germline V CDR1 and CDR2: SGHNT, YYREEE (reference sequence). This CDR3 region has 16 residues. Trimming cost V 2 bases and J 7 bases; bases outside gene matches: 12. The CDR3 sequence is CASSFASGAPGNEQFF. The CDR3 nucleotides read TGTGCCAGCAGCTTCGCTAGCGGCGCCCCAGGAAATGAGCAGTTCTTC.

This chain joins TRBV5-3 and TRBJ2-2; 7 bases are shared with TRBD2. TRBV5-3 is annotated as an ORF whose role is uncertain. CDR3 size: 17 residues. J was trimmed by 7 bases and V by 4 bases; bases with no gene match: 16. In nucleotides, the CDR3 is TGTGCCAGAAGCGGCCCAGGGAGCGGGGAGAGGGGCGGGGAGCTGTTTTTT. The encoded protein is CARSGPGSGERGGELFF.

The rearrangement joins TRBV5-1 to TRBJ1-4; the D is unclear. Germline loops: CDR1 SGHRS, CDR2 YFSETQ. V lost 4 bases to trimming and J lost 1 base, with 8 bases between them. The CDR3 is 14 residues long. DNA for the CDR3: TGCGCCAGCAGCCGGTCGGAAACTAATGAAAAACTGTTTTTT. This gives the protein CASSRSETNEKLFF.

The chain joins TRBV14 to TRBJ1-1, with a possible D match to TRBD1 (5 bases). V was clipped by 4 bases and J by 4 bases, with 19 bases between them. CDR1 is SGHDN, CDR2 FVKESK, per germline. CDR3 length equals 16 residues. The CDR3 DNA is TGTGCCAGCAGCCTGGACAATTCCTTCTTGGGCACTGAAGCTTTCTTT. Protein product: CASSLDNSFLGTEAFF.